This T cell receptor beta chain was captured in a study of Graves' ophthalmopathy and Graves' hyperthyroidism. Overall study context: Peripheral blood collection took place at initial diagnosis, before any treatment. Study observations and caveats: The blood repertoire also included most expanded thyroid clonotypes above 0.001 frequency.

Exclusion covered patients with other autoimmune diseases or uncontrolled infections (as well as pregnancy or lactation). Orbital computed tomography and thyroid ultrasound, along with TRAb, serum thyroxine and clinical symptoms, underpinned diagnosis. In this sample, this clonotype turned up many times. Its antigen is not identified. Trimming removed 1 base from V and 13 bases from J, with 10 bases in between. Germline V gives CDR1 MNHNS, CDR2 SASEGT. CDR3 length equals 11 residues. The authors amplified TCR beta CDR3 regions from RNA transcripts. RT-PCR was first run with HTBI primers, then multiplex PCR in a second round. MiXCR, run by TCRdb on the multiplex PCR reads, gives a single entry per CDR3 protein. Here the sample spans 300,000 to 350,000 distinct CDR3 sequences, about a sixth being singletons.

The clonotype was recovered from an adult man with Graves' ophthalmopathy. Sequenced input: peripheral blood. J is TRBJ2-5 and V is TRBV6-1; D unclear. CDR3 nucleotides: TGTGCCAGCAGTGAAGATTGGGTCCCGTACTTC. Its protein is CASSEDWVPYF.